Following are 20 T cell receptor beta chains from one sample sequenced in a study of OX40 agonist ivuxolimab in advanced cancers. Receptor amplification or capture employed the immunoSEQ multiplex PCR assay. TCRdb's version of the immuneACCESS table is confined to in-frame rearrangements and falls short of the full clone set. An unresolved V gene accounts for under half of the shortfall where checked; the remainder is of unknown origin. This sample has about 36,000 clones in its table, and more than 80% of those were observed once. About a sixth of the sample comes from the top ten. Sequences were derived from CD4+ or CD8+ T cells sorted from blood, sampled in a trial of the OX40 agonist ivuxolimab. The receptors derive from an adult with an advanced solid tumor such as melanoma, head and neck, liver or kidney cancer.

The chain joins TRBV2 to TRBJ1-2, with D unresolved. The ends were cut back, 8 bases at V and 4 bases at J, with 17 bases in the middle. This CDR3 has 14 amino acids. CDR1 and CDR2 (germline): SNHLY, FYNNEI. CDR3 in amino acids: CASGFPEGFYGYTF. The CDR3 DNA reads TGTGCCAGCGGATTTCCAGAGGGCTTCTATGGCTACACCTTC.

The chain has TRBV5-8 and TRBJ1-2; 7 positions agree with TRBD1. V trimming: 3 bases; J trimming: 5 bases; junction bases outside the gene matches: 13. The V gene's germline CDR1 is SGHTS and CDR2 YDEGEE. This CDR3 is built from 16 residues. The chain's CDR3 is CASSSGQPGNAYGYTF. In DNA, the CDR3 is TGTGCCAGCAGCTCGGGACAGCCGGGGAATGCTTATGGCTACACCTTC. Supplemented by reference TRBV5-8 and TRBJ1-2, the full variable domain reads EAGVTQSPTHLIKTRGQQATLRCSPISGHTSVYWYQQALGLGLQFLLWYDEGEERNRGNFPPRFSGRQFPNYSSELNVNALELEDSALYLCASSSGQPGNAYGYTFGSGTRLTVV.

This sequence joins TRBV29-1 and TRBJ2-5, with 11 bases that match TRBD1. Germline assignment: CDR1 SQVTM and CDR2 ANQGSEA. There are 19 residues in the CDR3. V shed 2 bases, J shed 1 base, and the junction held 15 bases outside the gene matches. The CDR3 here is CSVEMPFASGTGGQETQYF. CDR3 bases: TGCAGCGTTGAAATGCCCTTCGCCTCCGGGACAGGGGGCCAAGAGACCCAGTACTTC.

The CDR3 spells CATRRQGVETQYF. In nucleotides, the CDR3 is TGTGCCACCAGACGTCAGGGCGTAGAGACCCAGTACTTC. This chain links TRBV15 with TRBJ2-5; a weak D match, TRBD1 (5 bases). Trimming cost V 6 bases and J 4 bases, with 12 bases left between them. The CDR3 is 13 amino acids. Germline values: CDR1 LNHNV, CDR2 YYDKDF (reference sequence).

The gene calls are TRBV7-6 and TRBJ2-3; D not certain. The germline V and J ends were trimmed by 4 bases and 7 bases, with 15 bases remaining between them. The CDR3 contains 14 residues. Per germline, CDR1 SGHVS and CDR2 FNYEAQ. The CDR3: CASSSIGRVNTQYF. In nucleotides, the CDR3 is TGTGCCAGCAGCTCCATCGGAAGGGTTAATACGCAGTATTTT.

V usage is TRBV19 and J usage is TRBJ2-7, with 8 nucleotides matching TRBD2. Germline CDR1 is LNHDA and CDR2 is SQIVND (reference sequence). The V segment lost 4 bases and the J segment 0 bases; nucleotides outside the gene matches: 8. CDR3 size: 16 residues. In nucleotides, the CDR3 is TGTGCCAGTAGTACGGATGCGGGAGGCCGCTCCTACGAGCAGTACTTC. The encoded protein is CASSTDAGGRSYEQYF.

This chain uses TRBV5-6 with TRBJ1-3; D uncertain. V lost 1 base, J lost 1 base, and 9 bases lay in between. Per the germline V gene, CDR1 is SGHDT and CDR2 is YYEEEE. CDR3 length: 15 residues. The CDR3 sequence is CASSLIGLSGNTIYF. In DNA, the CDR3 is TGTGCCAGCAGCTTGATAGGCCTATCTGGAAACACCATATATTTT.

This clone was recorded a few times. The V call is TRBV9, the J call TRBJ1-1; D is possibly TRBD1 (6 bases). CDR3 length: 13 amino acids. Deletions cut 3 bases from V and 4 bases from J, with 10 bases between. CDR1 SGDLS and CDR2 YYNGEE come from the germline V gene. The CDR3 spells CASSATGRTEAFF. The CDR3 DNA reads TGTGCCAGCAGCGCGACAGGTCGCACTGAAGCTTTCTTT.

This clone was seen only once. The chain couples TRBV11-2 to TRBJ1-4; D remains ambiguous. This CDR3 is 16 amino acids long. Trimming stripped 3 bases from V and 0 bases from J, with 11 bases between. In germline, CDR1 is SGHAT, CDR2 FQNNGV. This CDR3 is CASSFGLGTTNEKLFF. The CDR3 DNA follows: TGTGCCAGCAGCTTTGGATTGGGAACAACTAATGAAAAACTGTTTTTT. Based on the CDR3 plus reference TRBV11-2 and TRBJ1-4, the full variable domain is EAGVAQSPRYKIIEKRQSVAFWCNPISGHATLYWYQQILGQGPKLLIQFQNNGVVDDSQLPKDRFSAERLKGVDSTLKIQPAKLEDSAVYLCASSFGLGTTNEKLFFGSGTQLSVL.

V usage is TRBV7-9 and J usage is TRBJ1-4; D unresolved. CDR3 length: 12 amino acids. V was cut by 5 bases and J by 5 bases, with 6 bases left in between. Germline CDR1 reads SEHNR; CDR2 reads FQNEAQ (reference sequence). The CDR3 region is CASSSPNEKLFF. CDR3 nucleotide sequence: TGTGCCAGCAGCAGCCCGAATGAAAAACTGTTTTTT.

This clone was recorded a few times. This chain links TRBV28 with TRBJ2-7; 10 bases line up with TRBD1. Germline lookup yields CDR1 MDHEN and CDR2 SYDVKM. V shed 3 bases and J 3 bases; nucleotides not matched to a gene: 5. The CDR3 runs to 15 residues. CDR3 sequence (DNA): TGTGCCAGCAGTTTGGGACAGGGGTCCATCTACGAGCAGTACTTC. Protein product: CASSLGQGSIYEQYF.

This clone was observed a handful of times. The rearrangement links TRBV19 to TRBJ1-5, with D possibly TRBD1 on 5 matching bases. Trimming removed 10 bases from V and 4 bases from J, with 11 bases in between. The CDR3 covers 12 residues. Germline V CDR1 and CDR2: LNHDA, SQIVND (reference sequence). The DNA for the CDR3 is TGTGCCACCAAATCAGGGAATCAGCCCCAGCATTTT. It translates to CATKSGNQPQHF.

This clone turned up a few times. This rearrangement joins TRBV10-1 to TRBJ2-7, with D perhaps matching TRBD1 (6 bases). V lost 6 bases to trimming and J lost 5 bases, with 14 bases between them. The CDR3 contains 13 residues. Germline CDR1 and CDR2: WNHNN and SYGVQD (reference sequence). CDR3 protein: CASSPGVRDEQYF. In DNA, the CDR3 is TGCGCCAGCAGCCCAGGGGTGAGGGACGAGCAGTACTTC.

V is TRBV7-9 and J is TRBJ2-3; 9 bases line up with TRBD2. CDR1 and CDR2 (germline): SEHNR, FQNEAQ (reference sequence). The ends lost 5 bases at V and 5 bases at J; junction bases unmatched: 8. The CDR3 loop spans 15 amino acids. The CDR3 coding sequence is TGTGCCAGCAGCGCGACTAGCGGAACACTAGATACGCAGTATTTT. This sequence encodes CASSATSGTLDTQYF.

This rearrangement joins TRBV5-4 to TRBJ2-1; TRBD1 might be the D (6 bases). V was clipped by 6 bases and J by 6 bases, with 22 bases between them. The CDR3 has 16 amino acids. Germline-derived CDR1 and CDR2 are SGHNT and YYREEE (reference sequence). The CDR3 bases are TGTGCCAGCACCCCCCCCGGTAGGGGGACGAGCAATGAGCAGTTCTTC. This codes for CASTPPGRGTSNEQFF.

The rearrangement uses TRBV27 and TRBJ2-3; D is unclear. CDR1 and CDR2 from the germline V gene are MNHEY and SMNVEV (reference sequence). The CDR3 runs 14 residues. Trimming left V 4 bases short and J 1 base short, with 9 bases between. CDR3 sequence reads: CASSYLTGTDTQYF. The CDR3 DNA reads TGTGCCAGCAGTTACCTAACAGGCACAGATACGCAGTATTTT.

The chain uses TRBV4-3 and TRBJ1-1; D may be TRBD1 (5 bases). This CDR3 contains 17 residues. CDR1 is LGHNA and CDR2 is YSLEER in the germline V gene. V was trimmed by 3 bases and J by 3 bases, leaving 20 bases between them. CDR3 protein: CASSQTSWDRGYTEAFF. CDR3 nucleotide sequence: TGCGCCAGCAGCCAGACTTCATGGGACCGGGGGTACACTGAAGCTTTCTTT.

This clone is a singleton in its sample. The genes are TRBV6-6 and TRBJ1-2; D not resolved. V was trimmed by 6 bases and J by 8 bases, leaving 16 bases between them. Germline V gene lookup returns CDR1 MNHNY and CDR2 SVGAGI (reference sequence). This CDR3 is 13 amino acids long. The CDR3 bases are TGTGCCAGCAGCCCCTTGGCAATGGGCGGCTACACCTTC. This translates into CASSPLAMGGYTF.

The V gene is TRBV5-6, the J gene TRBJ1-3; D not resolved. CDR1 is SGHDT, CDR2 YYEEEE, per germline. V shed 3 bases and J shed 1 base, with 5 bases lying between them. The CDR3 runs 13 residues. CDR3 nucleotides: TGTGCCAGCAGCTCCGGGTCTGGAAACACCATATATTTT. Translated, it gives CASSSGSGNTIYF.

J is TRBJ2-1 and V is TRBV25-1; D gene unclear. CDR3 length equals 14 residues. Germline V gene data show CDR1 as MGHDK and CDR2 as SYGVNS. Between the trimmed V and J ends, which lost 5 bases and 4 bases, there was a span of 12 bases. CDR3 sequence (DNA): TGTGCCAGCAGTCGGCAAACCCCTTACAATGAGCAGTTCTTC. It translates to CASSRQTPYNEQFF.